Sequencing of this TCR beta chain was carried out in a study of vaccination and CD4 T cells after COVID-19. Study-wide context: The peptides that stimulated the cells were overlapping spike peptides from SARS-CoV-2, HCoV-NL63, HCoV-OC43 and HCoV-229E. Notes on the study in general: Within the convalescent patients, spike mono-reactivity was found in 304 of 307 vaccine-specific clones.

About this clonotype itself: Antigen specificity is unknown.

Treatment denoted: roughly 11-day PBMC culture with coronavirus spike peptide pools or control peptides (ViraFEST assay). Researchers reported culturing approximately 2 million PBMCs per well with approximately 10 IU/ml IL-2 and approximately 9.4 ug/ml peptide pools. V was trimmed by 5 bases and J by 2 bases, leaving 12 bases between them. The length of the CDR3 is 14 residues. CDR1 is MDHEN and CDR2 is SYDVKM in the germline V gene. Cultured CD4+ T cell DNA was sequenced using the Oncomine TCR Beta short-read assay. Using its own MiXCR run on the PCR reads, TCRdb lists one record per CDR3 protein. The sample carries around 8,100 distinct CDR3 sequences, around a fifth recorded once.

The chain couples TRBV28 to TRBJ1-1; maybe TRBD1 (6 bases). The receptor's source is a human donor who had recovered from COVID-19. Sequences were derived from CD4+ T cells from blood, cultured in vitro, sampled after SARS-CoV-2 vaccination. Written as DNA, the CDR3 is TGTGCCAGCAGTCCCACGGGGGCCAACACTGAAGCTTTCTTT. Its translation: CASSPTGANTEAFF.